Listed below are T cell receptor beta chains from one sample, sequenced in a study of OX40 agonist ivuxolimab in advanced cancers. The method was immunoSEQ multiplex PCR; TCRdb's version includes in-frame clones alone and lacks a portion of them. The data contain 35,000 or so clones, under 90% of them singletons. The sample consisted of CD4+ or CD8+ T cells sorted from blood, taken in a trial of the OX40 agonist ivuxolimab. These receptors all stem from an adult with an advanced solid tumor such as melanoma, head and neck, liver or kidney cancer. Both conserved end residues are part of each CDR3. The order of the fields is CDR3 protein, CDR3 DNA, J gene, V gene, clone size, D gene. D genes are given only for firm matches. Only part of the rows carry a size: once, few, many, or a class if the clone is expanded.

cdr3_aa: CATLGSYEQFF; cdr3_nt: TGTGCCACCCTCGGAAGCTATGAGCAGTTCTTC; j_call: TRBJ2-1; v_call: TRBV25-1; clone_size: NA; d_call: NA
cdr3_aa: CASSQDRDRNYEQYF; cdr3_nt: TGCGCCAGCAGCCAAGATAGGGACAGAAACTACGAGCAGTACTTC; j_call: TRBJ2-7; v_call: TRBV4-3; clone_size: NA; d_call: TRBD1
cdr3_aa: CASSQESTGTDTQYF; cdr3_nt: TGCGCCAGCAGCCAAGAGAGTACAGGCACAGATACGCAGTATTTT; j_call: TRBJ2-3; v_call: TRBV4-3; clone_size: NA; d_call: NA
cdr3_aa: CASRAGETQYF; cdr3_nt: TGTGCCAGTCGGGCAGGAGAGACCCAGTACTTC; j_call: TRBJ2-5; v_call: TRBV19; clone_size: once; d_call: NA
cdr3_aa: CASNFVTSGSSPGLYNEQFF; cdr3_nt: TGTGCCAGCAACTTTGTTACTAGCGGGAGTTCCCCCGGACTATACAATGAGCAGTTCTTC; j_call: TRBJ2-1; v_call: TRBV2; clone_size: once; d_call: TRBD2
cdr3_aa: CASSLDAGYNSPLHF; cdr3_nt: TGTGCCAGCAGTTTAGACGCGGGGTATAATTCACCCCTCCACTTT; j_call: TRBJ1-6; v_call: TRBV28; clone_size: NA; d_call: NA
cdr3_aa: CASSESTGGSETQYF; cdr3_nt: TGTGCCAGCAGTGAAAGCACGGGGGGCTCGGAGACCCAGTACTTC; j_call: TRBJ2-5; v_call: TRBV6-1; clone_size: NA; d_call: NA
cdr3_aa: CASSFGGNGELFF; cdr3_nt: TGTGCCAGCAGCTTCGGGGGGAACGGGGAGCTGTTTTTT; j_call: TRBJ2-2; v_call: TRBV11-2; clone_size: once; d_call: TRBD2
cdr3_aa: CASSGPGAEGDTQYF; cdr3_nt: TGTGCCAGCAGCGGGCCGGGAGCAGAAGGAGATACGCAGTATTTT; j_call: TRBJ2-3; v_call: TRBV7-6; clone_size: NA; d_call: NA
cdr3_aa: CSVGQPEQYF; cdr3_nt: TGCAGCGTTGGACAGCCCGAGCAGTACTTC; j_call: TRBJ2-7; v_call: TRBV29-1; clone_size: NA; d_call: NA
cdr3_aa: CASSQERLSYEQYF; cdr3_nt: TGCGCCAGCAGCCAAGAACGGCTCTCCTACGAGCAGTACTTC; j_call: TRBJ2-7; v_call: TRBV4-3; clone_size: NA; d_call: NA
cdr3_aa: CASSVLGLAGDETQYF; cdr3_nt: TGTGCCAGCAGCGTTTTGGGACTAGCGGGAGACGAGACCCAGTACTTC; j_call: TRBJ2-5; v_call: TRBV9; clone_size: NA; d_call: TRBD2
cdr3_aa: CASSQPSTGIPYGYTF; cdr3_nt: TGCGCCAGCAGCCAACCGTCGACAGGGATCCCCTATGGCTACACCTTC; j_call: TRBJ1-2; v_call: TRBV4-3; clone_size: NA; d_call: TRBD1
cdr3_aa: CAISVGGSSYNEQFF; cdr3_nt: TGTGCCATCAGTGTGGGGGGAAGCTCCTACAATGAGCAGTTCTTC; j_call: TRBJ2-1; v_call: TRBV10-3; clone_size: NA; d_call: NA
cdr3_aa: CASSQDRGGTTGELFF; cdr3_nt: TGCGCCAGCAGCCAAGATAGGGGCGGTACGACCGGGGAGCTGTTTTTT; j_call: TRBJ2-2; v_call: TRBV4-3; clone_size: NA; d_call: NA
cdr3_aa: CAISESGTRKDKNIQYF; cdr3_nt: TGTGCCATCAGTGAGTCCGGGACTAGGAAGGATAAAAACATTCAGTACTTC; j_call: TRBJ2-4; v_call: TRBV10-3; clone_size: NA; d_call: TRBD2
cdr3_aa: CASSHNAGVDSGNTIYF; cdr3_nt: TGTGCCAGCAGCCATAACGCGGGAGTGGACTCTGGAAACACCATATATTTT; j_call: TRBJ1-3; v_call: TRBV9; clone_size: NA; d_call: NA
cdr3_aa: CASRSGVPYEQYF; cdr3_nt: TGTGCCAGCAGGTCAGGGGTCCCTTACGAGCAGTACTTC; j_call: TRBJ2-7; v_call: TRBV6-5; clone_size: medium-sized; d_call: NA
cdr3_aa: CASRPALSGYSYEQYF; cdr3_nt: TGTGCCAGCCGACCAGCTTTAAGCGGGTACTCCTACGAGCAGTACTTC; j_call: TRBJ2-7; v_call: TRBV7-2; clone_size: NA; d_call: NA
cdr3_aa: CATVHPTGYDEYF; cdr3_nt: TGTGCCACCGTCCACCCCACCGGATACGACGAGTACTTC; j_call: TRBJ2-5; v_call: TRBV6-5; clone_size: NA; d_call: NA
cdr3_aa: CASTKGGVEKQFF; cdr3_nt: TGTGCCAGCACCAAGGGGGGGGTTGAGAAGCAGTTCTTC; j_call: TRBJ2-1; v_call: TRBV7-2; clone_size: NA; d_call: NA
cdr3_aa: CATSRGSLAGAGELFF; cdr3_nt: TGTGCCACCAGCAGAGGGTCACTAGCGGGGGCCGGGGAGCTGTTTTTT; j_call: TRBJ2-2; v_call: TRBV15; clone_size: NA; d_call: TRBD2
cdr3_aa: CASSSPGQGNYEQYF; cdr3_nt: TGCGCCAGCAGCTCGCCGGGACAGGGGAACTACGAGCAGTACTTC; j_call: TRBJ2-7; v_call: TRBV5-1; clone_size: NA; d_call: TRBD1
cdr3_aa: CASSSLDGVDEKLFF; cdr3_nt: TGTGCCAGCAGCTCCCTAGATGGGGTCGATGAAAAACTGTTTTTT; j_call: TRBJ1-4; v_call: TRBV7-6; clone_size: NA; d_call: NA
cdr3_aa: CASSQTPSGSPYEQYF; cdr3_nt: TGTGCCAGCAGCCAAACACCTAGCGGGTCCCCCTACGAGCAGTACTTC; j_call: TRBJ2-7; v_call: TRBV14; clone_size: NA; d_call: TRBD2
cdr3_aa: CASSQEQGAANEKLFF; cdr3_nt: TGCGCCAGCAGCCAAGAACAGGGGGCTGCTAATGAAAAACTGTTTTTT; j_call: TRBJ1-4; v_call: TRBV4-1; clone_size: NA; d_call: TRBD1
cdr3_aa: CASSPRVSIEAFF; cdr3_nt: TGTGCCAGCAGTCCCCGAGTTTCAATCGAAGCTTTCTTT; j_call: TRBJ1-1; v_call: TRBV27; clone_size: NA; d_call: NA
cdr3_aa: CASRGAGTGFFF; cdr3_nt: TGTGCCAGCAGGGGGGCCGGGACAGGGTTTTTTTTT; j_call: TRBJ1-4; v_call: TRBV6-5; clone_size: NA; d_call: TRBD1
cdr3_aa: CASSYILTGEGPHTEAFF; cdr3_nt: TGTGCCAGCAGTTATATTCTGACAGGGGAGGGCCCTCACACTGAAGCTTTCTTT; j_call: TRBJ1-1; v_call: TRBV28; clone_size: NA; d_call: TRBD1
cdr3_aa: CASIAGAEQYF; cdr3_nt: TGTGCCAGCATTGCCGGGGCCGAGCAGTACTTC; j_call: TRBJ2-7; v_call: TRBV6-5; clone_size: NA; d_call: NA
cdr3_aa: CASIRGADSTDTQYF; cdr3_nt: TGTGCCAGTATTCGGGGGGCCGATAGCACAGATACGCAGTATTTT; j_call: TRBJ2-3; v_call: TRBV19; clone_size: NA; d_call: NA
cdr3_aa: CASSPVAGSSSYEQYF; cdr3_nt: TGTGCCAGCAGCCCCGTCGCGGGTTCAAGCTCCTACGAGCAGTACTTC; j_call: TRBJ2-7; v_call: TRBV5-4; clone_size: NA; d_call: NA
cdr3_aa: CASSPATGGIGIYEQYF; cdr3_nt: TGTGCCAGCTCACCTGCGACAGGGGGCATAGGTATCTACGAGCAGTACTTC; j_call: TRBJ2-7; v_call: TRBV18; clone_size: NA; d_call: TRBD1
cdr3_aa: CASSTGLAGGLSGELFF; cdr3_nt: TGTGCCAGCAGCACGGGACTAGCGGGGGGGCTCAGCGGGGAGCTGTTTTTT; j_call: TRBJ2-2; v_call: TRBV13; clone_size: NA; d_call: TRBD2
cdr3_aa: CASSRRSATKQYF; cdr3_nt: TGTGCCAGCAGCCGACGATCGGCAACGAAGCAGTACTTC; j_call: TRBJ2-7; v_call: TRBV11-2; clone_size: once; d_call: NA
cdr3_aa: CASSMGQLKGYEQYF; cdr3_nt: TGTGCCAGCAGCATGGGACAACTTAAGGGCTACGAGCAGTACTTC; j_call: TRBJ2-7; v_call: TRBV7-8; clone_size: few; d_call: NA
cdr3_aa: CASSPDRGPYEQYF; cdr3_nt: TGTGCCAGCAGCCCGGACAGGGGGCCCTACGAGCAGTACTTC; j_call: TRBJ2-7; v_call: TRBV13; clone_size: NA; d_call: TRBD1
cdr3_aa: CASSYGGGPQETQYF; cdr3_nt: TGTGCCAGCAGTTACGGGGGGGGCCCACAAGAGACCCAGTACTTC; j_call: TRBJ2-5; v_call: TRBV6-5; clone_size: NA; d_call: NA
cdr3_aa: CASSLVGNSRGYTF; cdr3_nt: TGTGCCAGCAGTTTAGTAGGGAACTCCCGGGGCTACACCTTC; j_call: TRBJ1-2; v_call: TRBV27; clone_size: NA; d_call: NA
cdr3_aa: CASSVGTEAFF; cdr3_nt: TGTGCCAGTAGTGTGGGGACTGAAGCTTTCTTT; j_call: TRBJ1-1; v_call: TRBV19; clone_size: many; d_call: NA
cdr3_aa: CASSPNEGLTEAFF; cdr3_nt: TGCGCCAGCAGCCCTAACGAGGGGCTGACTGAAGCTTTCTTT; j_call: TRBJ1-1; v_call: TRBV4-1; clone_size: NA; d_call: NA
cdr3_aa: CASSVGGQGNQPQHF; cdr3_nt: TGTGCCAGTAGTGTGGGCGGGCAAGGCAATCAGCCCCAGCATTTT; j_call: TRBJ1-5; v_call: TRBV19; clone_size: NA; d_call: NA
cdr3_aa: CASSQLPQGAKGQFF; cdr3_nt: TGCGCCAGCAGCCAGCTCCCACAGGGGGCCAAGGGGCAGTTCTTC; j_call: TRBJ2-1; v_call: TRBV4-3; clone_size: NA; d_call: TRBD1
cdr3_aa: CASSPRTGGGTEAFF; cdr3_nt: TGTGCCAGCAGTCCTAGGACAGGGGGCGGCACTGAAGCTTTCTTT; j_call: TRBJ1-1; v_call: TRBV28; clone_size: once; d_call: TRBD1
cdr3_aa: CATSRPGGAGGYEQYF; cdr3_nt: TGTGCCACCAGCAGACCAGGGGGGGCAGGGGGCTACGAGCAGTACTTC; j_call: TRBJ2-7; v_call: TRBV15; clone_size: NA; d_call: NA
cdr3_aa: CASSPSATLNYGYTF; cdr3_nt: TGCGCCAGCAGCCCCTCCGCGACTCTTAACTATGGCTACACCTTC; j_call: TRBJ1-2; v_call: TRBV5-1; clone_size: NA; d_call: NA
cdr3_aa: CASSLGPGQGGLAFF; cdr3_nt: TGCGCCAGCAGCTTGGGTCCGGGACAGGGGGGATTGGCCTTCTTT; j_call: TRBJ1-1; v_call: TRBV5-1; clone_size: NA; d_call: TRBD1